This TCR beta chain was recovered during a study of blood T cell repertoires in COVID-19. The CDR3 consists of 15 residues. V lost 1 base to trimming and J lost 4 bases; unmatched junction nucleotides: 2. CDR1 and CDR2 (germline): SGHRS, YFSETQ. Participants had their cohort set by participant-reported clinical history. It was within 2 weeks before study entry that exposed participants met a COVID-19 case. Clones were read by immunoSEQ multiplex PCR, and TCRdb kept only the in-frame ones, dropping some. The sample includes about 430,000 clones, roughly 90% of them seen just once. This rearrangement joins TRBV5-1 to TRBJ2-1; 10 bases are shared with TRBD2. The TCR sequence derives from a woman between 18 and 29 years old who had been exposed to COVID-19. The sequencing input was PBMCs or T cells enriched from blood (not recorded which). This CDR3 reads CASSLTSGVYNEQFF. The CDR3 DNA reads TGCGCCAGCAGCTTGACTAGCGGGGTTTACAATGAGCAGTTCTTC.